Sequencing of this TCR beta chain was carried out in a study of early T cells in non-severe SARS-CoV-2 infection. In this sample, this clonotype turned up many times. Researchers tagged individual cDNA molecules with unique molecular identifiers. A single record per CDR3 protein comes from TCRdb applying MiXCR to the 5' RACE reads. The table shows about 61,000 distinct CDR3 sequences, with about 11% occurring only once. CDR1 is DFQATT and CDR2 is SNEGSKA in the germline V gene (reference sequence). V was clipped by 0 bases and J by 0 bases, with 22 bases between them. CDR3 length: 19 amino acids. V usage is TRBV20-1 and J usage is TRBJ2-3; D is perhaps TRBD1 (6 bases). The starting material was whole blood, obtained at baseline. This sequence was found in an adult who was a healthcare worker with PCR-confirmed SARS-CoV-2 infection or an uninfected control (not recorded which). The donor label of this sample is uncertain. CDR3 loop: CSAREGNYRDILSTDTQYF. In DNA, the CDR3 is TGCAGTGCTAGAGAGGGGAACTACAGGGACATCCTGAGCACAGATACGCAGTATTTT.